This T cell receptor beta chain was found in a study of breast tumors, draining lymph nodes, adjacent tissues. Study-wide results and limits: Compared with lymph nodes, tumors were less diverse; compared with nontumor tissue, more.

The lymph nodes were axillary draining lymph nodes from breast cancer patients. TCRdb passed the multiplex PCR reads through MiXCR, listing each CDR3 protein once. Found here are more than 100,000 distinct CDR3 sequences, about a fifth of them singletons; the top ten hold about 2.6%. This CDR3 is 15 amino acids long. Looked up from germline, CDR1 is LGHNA and CDR2 is YSLEER. The V end was cut by 2 bases, the J end by 3 bases, with 8 bases between. This clonotype was detected many times. Its specificity is unknown. The sample taken for sequencing was axillary lymph node tissue. This chain connects TRBV4-3 to TRBJ1-6; D gene ambiguous. The TCR originated in a female donor with breast cancer. Some clones in this sample may be carry-over from other donors' samples. The CDR3 DNA reads TGCGCCAGCAGCCAATATAGCGGCTATAATTCACCCCTCCACTTT. It codes for CASSQYSGYNSPLHF.